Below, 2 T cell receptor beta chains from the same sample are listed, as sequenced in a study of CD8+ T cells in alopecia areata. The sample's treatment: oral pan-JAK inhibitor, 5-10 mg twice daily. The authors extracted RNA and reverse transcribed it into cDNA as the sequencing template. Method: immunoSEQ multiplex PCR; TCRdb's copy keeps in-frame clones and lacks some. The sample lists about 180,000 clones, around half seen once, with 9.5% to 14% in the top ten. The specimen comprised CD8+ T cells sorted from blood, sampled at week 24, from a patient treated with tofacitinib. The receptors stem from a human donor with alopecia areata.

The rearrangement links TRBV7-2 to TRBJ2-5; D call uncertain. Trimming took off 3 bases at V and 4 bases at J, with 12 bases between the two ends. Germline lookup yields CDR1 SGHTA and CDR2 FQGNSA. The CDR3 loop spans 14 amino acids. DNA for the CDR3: TGTGCCAGCAGCTTGGTATCGTCCCCAGAGACCCAGTACTTC. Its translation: CASSLVSSPETQYF.

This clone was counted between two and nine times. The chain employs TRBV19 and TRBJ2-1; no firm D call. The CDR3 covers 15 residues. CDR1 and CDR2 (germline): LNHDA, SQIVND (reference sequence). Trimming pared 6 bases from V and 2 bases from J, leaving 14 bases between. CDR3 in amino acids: CASSLGVDPYNEQFF. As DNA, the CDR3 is TGTGCCAGTAGCCTTGGGGTAGACCCCTACAATGAGCAGTTCTTC.